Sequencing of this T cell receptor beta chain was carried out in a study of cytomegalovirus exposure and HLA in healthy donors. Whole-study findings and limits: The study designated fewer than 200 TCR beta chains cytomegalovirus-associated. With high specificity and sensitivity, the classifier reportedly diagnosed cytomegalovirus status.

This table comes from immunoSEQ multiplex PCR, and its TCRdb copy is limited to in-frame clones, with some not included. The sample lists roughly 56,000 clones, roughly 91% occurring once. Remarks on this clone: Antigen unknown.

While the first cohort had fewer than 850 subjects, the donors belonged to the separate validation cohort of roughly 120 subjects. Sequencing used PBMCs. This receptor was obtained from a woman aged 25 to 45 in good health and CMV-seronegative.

The CDR3 region has the DNA TGCGCCAGCAGGGAAGTAGCGGGACAAGAGACCCAGTACTTC. Amino acids: CASREVAGQETQYF. The chain uses TRBV5-1 and TRBJ2-5; 8 positions match TRBD2. This CDR3 contains 14 residues. CDR1 and CDR2 from the germline V gene are SGHRS and YFSETQ. Germline trimming cut 5 bases from V and 2 bases from J; bases unmatched to any gene: 5. The variable domain in full, completed from reference TRBV5-1 and TRBJ2-5, reads KAGVTQTPRYLIKTRGQQVTLSCSPISGHRSVSWYQQTPGQGLQFLFEYFSETQRNKGNFPGRFSGRQFSNSRSEMNVSTLELGDSALYLCASREVAGQETQYFGPGTRLLVL.